This T cell receptor (beta chain) was identified in a study of T cells in localized non-small cell lung cancer. CDR1 and CDR2 (germline): MNHEY, SVGAGI. V dropped 6 bases and J dropped 4; count of bases not matched to a gene: 9. CDR3 size: 15 residues. Study findings and constraints: Clonality peaked in uninvolved adjacent lung rather than tumor. There was an association of higher blood T cell density with longer overall survival. Among the top 100 tumor clones, a median approximately 62 appeared in adjacent lung. It remains possible that heterogeneity exists, since only one tumor region was sequenced.

By share, this clone ranks as large. Its antigen is still unknown. Assay: immunoSEQ multiplex PCR; the TCRdb copy retains only in-frame clones and omits some. The sample lists under 9,000 clones; around 87% were seen once. The chain couples TRBV6-5 to TRBJ2-5, with 9 bases identical to TRBD1. The clonotype was recovered from a male donor aged 60 or older with stage III lung adenocarcinoma. Sequences were derived from peripheral blood, sampled before any cancer treatment. CDR3 residues: CASSPGQGVGETQYF. DNA of the CDR3: TGTGCCAGCAGCCCGGGACAGGGCGTAGGAGAGACCCAGTACTTC.